This TCR beta chain stems from a study of response to subunit inactivated influenza vaccine. Overall study results and limits: Authors suggested each seasonal influenza vaccination recruits few new T cells.

The sample holds a few counts of this clonotype. The antigen is unknown. Each CDR3 protein is one row after TCRdb ran MiXCR on the RT-PCR reads. The sample records about 480,000 distinct CDR3 sequences, 9.5% to 12% being singletons. The receptor was isolated from a man aged 50 or older who received an inactivated influenza vaccine. The material sequenced was PBMCs from blood, taken roughly 47 days after vaccination.

The CDR3 protein is CSARDSVRTDTQYF. CDR3 nucleotides: TGCAGTGCTAGAGATTCTGTGAGGACAGATACGCAGTATTTT. The chain joins TRBV20-1 to TRBJ2-3; no reliable D call. The CDR3 spans 14 residues. The V gene's germline CDR1 is DFQATT and CDR2 SNEGSKA (reference sequence). V was pared by 0 bases and J by 3 bases, with 10 bases between.